These T cell receptor beta chains were read from a single sample in a study of long-term antiretroviral therapy in people with HIV. Sequencing used immunoSEQ multiplex PCR; TCRdb keeps in-frame clones, though not all of them. Counted here are 25,000 to 30,000 clones, 80% to 95% occurring once; the ten biggest clones make up about 3.9%. Sequences were derived from unsorted PBMCs, sampled 3.1 years after starting antiretroviral therapy. The receptor set was obtained from a young man with HIV. The CDR3 runs from the conserved cysteine through the conserved F or W. Fields, in order: J gene, D gene, V gene, clone size, CDR3 protein, CDR3 DNA. A D gene is named only where the DNA matches it firmly. A clone size is listed for some rows: how often the clone was seen (once, few, many), or a class if it is expanded.

TRBJ2-5	.	TRBV9	once	CASSKQSQETQYF	TGTGCCAGCAGCAAGCAATCCCAAGAGACCCAGTACTTC
TRBJ1-5	.	TRBV27	.	CASSLRGGYQPQHF	TGTGCCAGCAGTTTACGGGGGGGTTATCAGCCCCAGCATTTT
TRBJ1-6	.	TRBV4-2	.	CASSQDGGEWNSPLHF	TGTGCCAGCAGCCAAGATGGGGGGGAGTGGAATTCACCCCTCCACTTT
TRBJ2-3	.	TRBV9	.	CASSVGGGRGTDTQYF	TGTGCCAGCAGCGTAGGGGGAGGTCGCGGCACAGATACGCAGTATTTT
TRBJ2-7	.	TRBV7-9	.	CASSLSYEQYF	TGTGCCAGCAGCCTAAGCTACGAGCAGTACTTC
TRBJ2-1	TRBD1	TRBV9	once	CASSGTIGTGTYNEQFF	TGTGCCAGCAGCGGAACGATCGGGACAGGGACATACAATGAGCAGTTCTTC
TRBJ2-5	TRBD1	TRBV5-1	.	CASSSTGTGQTQYF	TGCGCCAGCAGCTCCACCGGGACAGGGCAGACCCAGTACTTC
TRBJ2-1	TRBD2	TRBV4-3	.	CASSQDRSMRGGYNEQFF	TGCGCCAGCAGCCAAGATCGGTCGATGCGGGGGGGATACAATGAGCAGTTCTTC
TRBJ1-1	TRBD1	TRBV5-6	.	CASSLAGGRGTEAFF	TGTGCCAGCAGCTTGGCAGGGGGGAGAGGGACTGAAGCTTTCTTT
TRBJ2-2	.	TRBV5-4	.	CASSLGSHLTGELFF	TGTGCCAGCAGTTTGGGCAGCCATCTCACCGGGGAGCTGTTTTTT
TRBJ1-1	.	TRBV7-7	.	CASSPMAHTEAFF	TGTGCTAGCAGCCCCATGGCGCACACTGAAGCTTTCTTT
TRBJ1-5	.	TRBV19	.	CASSARGAVYSNQPQHF	TGTGCCAGTAGCGCTCGCGGGGCCGTATATAGCAATCAGCCCCAGCATTTT
TRBJ1-6	.	TRBV9	.	CASDNGGYSPLHF	TGTGCCAGCGACAACGGGGGGTATTCACCCCTCCACTTT
TRBJ2-7	TRBD1	TRBV4-3	.	CASSQGTGTDEQYF	TGCGCCAGCAGCCAGGGGACAGGGACCGACGAGCAGTACTTC
TRBJ1-1	.	TRBV4-3	.	CASSQDPPGDHTEAFF	TGCGCCAGCAGCCAAGATCCTCCGGGCGACCACACTGAAGCTTTCTTT
TRBJ1-1	.	TRBV7-3	.	CASSSRGGLGAFF	TGTGCCAGCAGCTCCCGGGGGGGACTGGGAGCTTTCTTT
TRBJ1-1	.	TRBV7-8	.	CASSLLDPRAEAFF	TGTGCCAGCAGCTTATTGGACCCGAGGGCTGAAGCTTTCTTT
TRBJ2-1	TRBD2	TRBV19	.	CASSMDGLAKTWGEQFF	TGTGCCAGTAGTATGGATGGACTAGCTAAGACCTGGGGTGAGCAGTTCTTC
TRBJ2-2	.	TRBV7-9	.	CASSTNTGELFF	TGTGCCAGCAGCACGAACACCGGGGAGCTGTTTTTT
TRBJ1-2	.	TRBV7-2	.	CASSITVSYGYTF	TGTGCCAGCAGCATTACAGTATCTTATGGCTACACCTTC
TRBJ2-2	TRBD1	TRBV4-3	.	CASSRGRDRGTGELFF	TGCGCCAGCAGCCGAGGCCGGGACAGGGGTACCGGGGAGCTGTTTTTT
TRBJ2-7	TRBD2	TRBV4-3	.	CASSQDASGQYEQYF	TGCGCCAGCAGCCAAGACGCTAGCGGGCAATACGAGCAGTACTTC
TRBJ2-3	.	TRBV7-9	once	CASRLDTQYF	TGTGCCAGCAGACTTGATACGCAGTATTTT
TRBJ2-1	.	TRBV4-2	.	CASSQDPGGENEQFF	TGTGCCAGCAGCCAAGATCCGGGGGGCGAGAATGAGCAGTTCTTC
TRBJ1-2	.	TRBV7-9	.	CASSPSGTANYGYTF	TGTGCCAGCAGCCCGTCCGGGACGGCTAACTATGGCTACACCTTC
TRBJ2-5	TRBD1	TRBV18	.	CASSLGQEGETQYF	TGTGCCAGCTCACTGGGACAGGAAGGAGAGACCCAGTACTTC
TRBJ2-5	.	TRBV10-3	.	CAISEFVGKETQYF	TGTGCCATCAGTGAGTTTGTAGGAAAAGAGACCCAGTACTTC
TRBJ2-7	TRBD2	TRBV6-5	.	CASSKRTRSEQYF	TGTGCCAGCAGTAAACGGACTAGGAGCGAGCAGTACTTC
TRBJ1-2	TRBD1	TRBV7-6	once	CASSPLQGLNYGYTF	TGTGCCAGCAGCCCCCTACAGGGGCTTAACTATGGCTACACCTTC
TRBJ2-5	TRBD2	TRBV18	.	CASSLTSGVGQETQYF	TGTGCCAGCTCACTCACTAGCGGGGTTGGCCAAGAGACCCAGTACTTC
TRBJ1-3	.	TRBV21-1	.	CASSKMGLPARNTIYF	TGTGCCAGCAGCAAAATGGGACTCCCGGCTCGAAACACCATATATTTT
TRBJ2-7	TRBD1	TRBV7-8	.	CASSIGQGSYEQYF	TGTGCCAGCAGCATCGGACAGGGTTCGTACGAGCAGTACTTC
TRBJ2-1	.	TRBV11-3	.	CASSQGRGAQFF	TGTGCCAGCAGCCAGGGTCGAGGGGCGCAGTTCTTC
TRBJ1-5	TRBD1	TRBV19	.	CASSFGTGSYQPQHF	TGTGCCAGTAGTTTCGGGACAGGGAGTTATCAGCCCCAGCATTTT
TRBJ1-6	.	TRBV7-9	.	CASSFVRGFNSPLHF	TGTGCCAGCAGCTTTGTCAGGGGTTTTAATTCACCCCTCCACTTT
TRBJ2-1	.	TRBV7-2	.	CASSPRIGGMGGFNNEQFF	TGTGCCAGCAGCCCCAGAATCGGTGGGATGGGGGGATTCAACAATGAGCAGTTCTTC
TRBJ1-1	.	TRBV28	.	CASNVGSTEAFF	TGTGCCAGCAATGTTGGAAGCACTGAAGCTTTCTTT
TRBJ1-4	.	TRBV7-2	.	CASSLAKTTNEKLFF	TGTGCCAGCAGCTTAGCTAAGACAACTAATGAAAAACTGTTTTTT
TRBJ2-7	.	TRBV7-2	.	CASRKDGSYEQYF	TGTGCCAGCAGAAAGGACGGTTCCTACGAGCAGTACTTC
TRBJ2-5	.	TRBV6-6	.	CASSFFGIGQETQYF	TGTGCCAGCAGTTTCTTCGGCATTGGGCAAGAGACCCAGTACTTC
TRBJ2-7	TRBD1	TRBV6-6	.	CASSAPGQGREQYF	TGTGCCAGCAGTGCCCCTGGACAGGGTAGGGAGCAGTACTTC
TRBJ1-6	TRBD1	TRBV14	.	CASSQDDRENSPLHF	TGTGCCAGCAGCCAAGATGACAGGGAGAATTCACCCCTCCACTTT
TRBJ2-3	.	TRBV14	.	CASSQNSGFPSDTQYF	TGTGCCAGCAGCCAAAATTCAGGTTTCCCGTCCGATACGCAGTATTTT
TRBJ2-7	.	TRBV18	.	CASSPPIGVEQYF	TGTGCCAGCTCACCACCGATCGGGGTCGAGCAGTACTTC
TRBJ2-7	.	TRBV5-6	.	CASSQEIDYEQYF	TGTGCCAGCAGCCAGGAAATCGATTACGAGCAGTACTTC
TRBJ2-1	.	TRBV18	.	CASSPPPGAAAFDEQFF	TGTGCCAGCTCACCCCCGCCCGGGGCGGCTGCGTTCGATGAGCAGTTCTTC
TRBJ2-5	.	TRBV4-3	.	CASSQDVAWETQYF	TGCGCCAGCAGCCAAGATGTTGCGTGGGAGACCCAGTACTTC
TRBJ2-1	.	TRBV2	.	CASSVRDEEQFF	TGTGCCAGCAGTGTACGCGACGAAGAGCAGTTCTTC
TRBJ2-1	.	TRBV25-1	once	CASSDGASSYNEQFF	TGTGCCAGCAGTGATGGCGCAAGCTCCTACAATGAGCAGTTCTTC
TRBJ1-2	.	TRBV5-6	.	CASSLGGSMIYGYTF	TGTGCCAGCAGCTTGGGGGGTTCTATGATCTATGGCTACACCTTC
TRBJ1-2	TRBD1	TRBV5-6	.	CASSFTGVGYTF	TGTGCCAGCAGCTTCACAGGGGTCGGCTACACCTTC
TRBJ2-2	.	TRBV19	.	CASSPNRGGTGELFF	TGTGCCAGTAGTCCCAACAGGGGGGGAACCGGGGAGCTGTTTTTT
TRBJ2-1	TRBD1	TRBV6-6	.	CASSLPQGWDEQFF	TGTGCCAGCAGTCTCCCACAGGGGTGGGATGAGCAGTTCTTC